This paragraph covers one T cell receptor (beta chain) sequence. Its antigen is unknown. No much larger clone is present one base from it, and per-base qualities are unavailable. These data originate in a study of T cell changes during pregnancy in multiple sclerosis (dated by TCRdb to between 2018 and 2020). Turning to the overall study: In women with multiple sclerosis, the researchers looked at how the T cell repertoire shifted as pregnancy progressed.

Trimming leaves V shorter by 2 bases and J shorter by 3 bases, with the junction holding 10 bases beyond the gene matches. The CDR3, cysteine through phenylalanine, is 17 amino acids long. CDR3 DNA is the only sequence kept; it has 51 bases, read in frame from the first base. CDR1 SGHDT and CDR2 YYEEEE were looked up in the germline V gene. The library was obtained by the immunoSEQ multiplex PCR assay. TCRdb took this table from immuneACCESS and kept in-frame rearrangements with V and J called. Such tables lack part of the clones; where checked against another copy, unresolved V genes explain under half of the gap, and the rest is unexplained. Within this sample are about 40,000 clones, with roughly 90% of them counted one time only. The ten largest account for 7.8% of the sample.

The chain couples TRBV5-6 to TRBJ2-3, and 9 junction bases match TRBD2. The TCR comes from a female donor with multiple sclerosis, enrolled in a pregnancy study. This specimen consisted of CD8+ T cells from peripheral blood mononuclear cells, obtained before pregnancy. The CDR3 here reads CASSFPISGRLTDTQYF. The sequence in DNA is TGTGCCAGCAGCTTTCCAATTAGCGGGAGATTAACAGATACGCAGTATTTT.